These 18 T cell receptor beta chains originate from one sample sequenced in a study of blood T cell repertoires in COVID-19. TCRdb's copy holds only in-frame clones and misses some; the assay was immunoSEQ multiplex PCR. The sample holds over 150,000 clones; approximately 90% are singletons and the top ten take around 5%. Sequencing was done on a sample of peripheral blood. The receptors derive from a man aged 18 to 30 with COVID-19, enrolled during active disease.

The chain employs TRBV5-6 and TRBJ1-1; D is perhaps TRBD1 (5 bases). V was shortened by 4 bases and J by 0 bases, with 13 bases between the two germline ends. Looked up from germline, CDR1 is SGHDT and CDR2 is YYEEEE. The CDR3 consists of 15 residues. The CDR3 reads CASSQGGGMNTEAFF. The CDR3 nucleotides read TGTGCCAGCAGCCAAGGCGGGGGGATGAACACTGAAGCTTTCTTT. Full variable domain (rest looked up from reference TRBV5-6 and TRBJ1-1): DAGVTQSPTHLIKTRGQQVTLRCSPKSGHDTVSWYQQALGQGPQFIFQYYEEEERQRGNFPDRFSGHQFPNYSSELNVNALLLGDSALYLCASSQGGGMNTEAFFGQGTRLTVV.

This sequence joins TRBV29-1 and TRBJ2-2, with D tentatively TRBD2 (6 bases). Trimming took 1 base from V and 2 from J, leaving 14 bases between them. Germline CDR1 reads SQVTM; CDR2 reads ANQGSEA. The CDR3 spans 16 residues. The CDR3 protein is CSVEGGPGLNTGELFF. The DNA for the CDR3 is TGCAGCGTTGAAGGTGGCCCGGGACTCAACACCGGGGAGCTGTTTTTT.

The genes are TRBV25-1 and TRBJ1-2, with D maybe TRBD1 (6 bases). This CDR3 is built from 16 residues. Germline V gives CDR1 MGHDK, CDR2 SYGVNS. V lost 2 bases and J lost 8, with 21 bases in between. In DNA, the CDR3 is TGTGCCAGCAGTGAACTTGATATATTGGGGGCGCGGGGCTACACCTTC. It translates to CASSELDILGARGYTF.

This sequence joins TRBV3-1 (or the pseudogene TRBV3-2) and TRBJ2-7, with TRBD2 as a possible D gene (5 bases). The CDR3 loop spans 13 amino acids. The V end was cut by 4 bases, the J end by 3 bases, with 10 bases between. Germline lookup yields CDR1 LGHDT and CDR2 YNNKEL (reference sequence). The CDR3 loop reads CASSRAADYEQYF. The DNA of the CDR3 is TGTGCCAGCAGCCGAGCAGCGGACTACGAGCAGTACTTC.

The rearrangement links TRBV7-2 to TRBJ2-7, with TRBD2 identical over 9 bases. The CDR3 is 14 residues long. V shed 5 bases and J 5 bases; nucleotides not matched to a gene: 7. CDR1 and CDR2 (germline): SGHTA, FQGNSA. This CDR3 is CASSPGTSWDEQYF. The CDR3 nucleotides read TGTGCCAGCAGCCCCGGGACTAGCTGGGACGAGCAGTACTTC.

This chain joins TRBV5-1 and TRBJ2-3; 7 nucleotides agree with TRBD1. V lost 3 bases and J lost 4; bases outside the gene matches: 14. Germline-derived CDR1 and CDR2 are SGHRS and YFSETQ. The CDR3 is 17 residues long. This CDR3 reads CASSSRQGMNGADTQYF. CDR3 in DNA: TGCGCCAGCAGCTCAAGACAGGGAATGAATGGCGCAGATACGCAGTATTTT. The complete variable domain, with remaining parts taken from reference TRBV5-1 and TRBJ2-3, reads KAGVTQTPRYLIKTRGQQVTLSCSPISGHRSVSWYQQTPGQGLQFLFEYFSETQRNKGNFPGRFSGRQFSNSRSEMNVSTLELGDSALYLCASSSRQGMNGADTQYFGPGTRLTVL.

This clone has only one observation. The chain joins TRBV12-3 or TRBV12-4 to TRBJ1-1, with no clear D. V lost 3 bases, J lost 0 bases, and 5 bases lay in between. The CDR3 runs 13 residues. CDR3 in DNA: TGTGCCAGCAGTTTGGCGGTGAACACTGAAGCTTTCTTT. It translates to CASSLAVNTEAFF.

The genes are TRBV5-5 and TRBJ2-7, with D perhaps matching TRBD2 (6 bases). V gave up 0 bases and J gave up 5 bases, with 12 bases separating them. Germline values: CDR1 SGHKS, CDR2 YYEKEE (reference sequence). This CDR3 is 14 amino acids long. CDR3 bases: TGTGCCAGCAGCTTGGTCGGAGGGGACGACGAGCAGTACTTC. It yields the protein CASSLVGGDDEQYF.

DNA of the CDR3: TGCGCCAGCAGCCCGGAGGGACTGGAGAACACTGAAGCTTTCTTT. Amino acid sequence: CASSPEGLENTEAFF. The chain combines TRBV5-1 with TRBJ1-1, with D perhaps matching TRBD1 (5 bases). V was trimmed by 4 bases and J by 1 base, leaving 14 bases between them. Germline lookup yields CDR1 SGHRS and CDR2 YFSETQ. The CDR3 runs 15 residues.

The chain is built from TRBV7-2 and TRBJ2-7; 14 bases map to TRBD2. The CDR3 sequence is 15 residues long. Germline lookup yields CDR1 SGHTA and CDR2 FQGNSA. The junction had 6 bases not matched to a gene; V was cut back by 2 bases and J by 9 bases. CDR3 amino acids: CASSLPGTSGRMQYF. CDR3 sequence (DNA): TGTGCCAGCAGCTTACCTGGGACTAGCGGGAGAATGCAGTACTTC.

The chain recombines TRBV18 with TRBJ2-7; no reliable D call. This CDR3 contains 16 residues. The V gene's germline CDR1 is KGHSH and CDR2 LQKENI. V lost 3 bases and J 1 base, leaving 16 bases between the germline ends. The CDR3 DNA sequence: TGTGCCAGCTCACCTCGCGCAGGTTACACTTCCTACGAGCAGTACTTC. Residues: CASSPRAGYTSYEQYF.

The genes are TRBV3-1 (or the pseudogene TRBV3-2) and TRBJ1-2; D remains ambiguous. Germline V gene sequence: CDR1 LGHDT, CDR2 YNNKEL (reference sequence). V was trimmed by 0 bases and J by 6 bases, leaving 11 bases between them. The CDR3 has 14 residues. CDR3 bases: TGTGCCAGCAGCCAAGAACCGGGGTTGGATGGCTACACCTTC. It codes for CASSQEPGLDGYTF.

The chain couples TRBV6-5 to TRBJ1-5; 8 bases align to TRBD1. V lost 5 bases and J lost 0; bases outside the gene matches: 3. The CDR3 has 15 amino acids. In germline, CDR1 is MNHEY, CDR2 SVGAGI. CDR3 in amino acids: CASSRTGSSNQPQHF. The CDR3 DNA reads as TGTGCCAGCAGTCGGACAGGGAGTAGCAATCAGCCCCAGCATTTT.

A remark on this clone: One end of the junction fails to match germline, which may point to a read error. This chain uses TRBV3-1 (or the pseudogene TRBV3-2) with TRBJ1-4; the match to TRBD1 covers 11 bases. The germline CDR1 and CDR2 sequences are LGHDT and YNNKEL (reference sequence). CDR3 length: 15 residues. CDR3 coding DNA: TGTGCCAGCAGCCCCCCGGGGACAGGGGGTGAAAAACTGCTTTTT. Translation: CASSPPGTGGEKLLF.

This clone was seen only once. This sequence joins TRBV6-5 and TRBJ2-2, with 9 bases lining up with TRBD1. Germline V gene sequence: CDR1 MNHEY, CDR2 SVGAGI. The CDR3 totals 15 residues. With 6 bases clipped from V and 6 bases from J, the junction kept 8 bases outside the gene matches. CDR3 sequence (DNA): TGTGCCAGCAGATGGGACAGGGAGGTGGCCGGGGAGCTGTTTTTT. Protein product: CASRWDREVAGELFF.

The gene calls are TRBV7-7 and TRBJ2-5, with 10 bases lining up with TRBD1. The V gene end was trimmed by 5 bases and the J gene end by 8 bases; junction bases not matched to a gene: 8. The length of the CDR3 is 14 residues. Germline CDR1 reads SSHAT; CDR2 reads FNYEAQ (reference sequence). The CDR3 DNA reads as TGTGCCAGCAGCCATCCGGGACAGGGGCCAACCCAGTACTTC. This translates into CASSHPGQGPTQYF.

The chain links TRBV3-1 (or the pseudogene TRBV3-2) to TRBJ2-5; 10 bases agree with TRBD1. Looked up from germline, CDR1 is LGHDT and CDR2 is YNNKEL (reference sequence). J gave up 3 bases and V 3 bases, and 4 bases lay outside the gene matches. The CDR3 has 15 residues. The CDR3 region is CASSQVGTGEETQYF. CDR3 DNA: TGTGCCAGCAGCCAGGTCGGGACAGGGGAAGAGACCCAGTACTTC.

This clone was seen a handful of times. The chain carries TRBV5-6 and TRBJ1-1, with 7 nucleotides matching TRBD1. This CDR3 is built from 14 residues. Germline values: CDR1 SGHDT, CDR2 YYEEEE. J lost 3 bases, V lost 1 base, and 3 bases had no gene match. The CDR3 DNA sequence: TGTGCCAGCAGCTTGCGACAGGGCTACACTGAAGCTTTCTTT. Residues: CASSLRQGYTEAFF.